Included here is one TCR beta chain sequence, with context. This entry comes from a study of glioma-infiltrating T cells after dendritic cell vaccination. V dropped 1 base and J dropped 0; count of bases not matched to a gene: 1. CDR3 size: 15 residues. Germline V gives CDR1 SGHDT, CDR2 YYEEEE. Sequencing used immunoSEQ multiplex PCR; TCRdb keeps in-frame clones, though not all of them. The sample shows roughly 100,000 clones, roughly four fifths of them seen only once. The origin of this receptor is a human donor with glioblastoma. This sequence joins TRBV5-6 and TRBJ2-3, with 8 bases identical to TRBD1. This specimen was blood, taken before dendritic cell vaccination. The CDR3 is CASSLRQGSTDTQYF. In DNA form, the CDR3 reads TGTGCCAGCAGCTTGCGACAGGGGAGCACAGATACGCAGTATTTT. The entire variable domain, with the rest obtained from reference TRBV5-6 and TRBJ2-3, is as follows: DAGVTQSPTHLIKTRGQQVTLRCSPKSGHDTVSWYQQALGQGPQFIFQYYEEEERQRGNFPDRFSGHQFPNYSSELNVNALLLGDSALYLCASSLRQGSTDTQYFGPGTRLTVL.